Each of the 4 T cell receptor beta chains below was sequenced from the same sample in a study of cytomegalovirus exposure and HLA in healthy donors. The PCR contained 60 Vbeta and 13 Jbeta primers. TCRdb's copy holds only in-frame clones and misses some; the assay was immunoSEQ multiplex PCR. The data hold 110,000 to 150,000 clones, with 77% observed a single time. The sample taken for sequencing was PBMCs. The receptors originated from a male donor in good health and CMV-seronegative.

This clone was detected only a few times. V usage is TRBV7-3 and J usage is TRBJ2-3, with TRBD2 matching over 9 bases. J lost 5 bases, V lost 2 bases, and 8 bases had no gene match. The V gene's germline CDR1 is SGHTA and CDR2 FQGTGA. The CDR3 is made up of 16 amino acids. The CDR3 here is CASSLRVAGALDTQYF. The CDR3 DNA reads TGTGCCAGCAGCTTACGGGTAGCGGGGGCCTTAGATACGCAGTATTTT.

The chain recombines TRBV27 with TRBJ2-3; maybe TRBD2 (5 bases). The V gene's germline CDR1 is MNHEY and CDR2 SMNVEV (reference sequence). The CDR3 contains 12 residues. With 2 bases removed from V and 5 bases from J, the gap between germline ends came to 5 bases. CDR3 residues: CASSLEGDTQYF. The DNA of the CDR3 is TGTGCCAGCAGTTTAGAGGGAGATACGCAGTATTTT.

The chain carries TRBV9 and TRBJ1-3; D unclear. The CDR3 is 14 amino acids. Germline values: CDR1 SGDLS, CDR2 YYNGEE. V shed 0 bases and J shed 2 bases, with 6 bases lying between them. The CDR3 DNA follows: TGTGCCAGCAGCGTAGACAGTGCTGGAAACACCATATATTTT. This translates into CASSVDSAGNTIYF.

The chain combines TRBV6-6 with TRBJ2-1; 15 bases are a match to TRBD2. This CDR3 is built from 16 residues. Germline values: CDR1 MNHNY, CDR2 SVGAGI (reference sequence). The trim removed 8 bases at V and 7 bases at J, leaving 9 bases unmatched. The CDR3 nucleotides read TGTGCCAGCGGACTAGCGGGAGGGCAAATCGTGAATGAGCAGTTCTTC. Protein: CASGLAGGQIVNEQFF.